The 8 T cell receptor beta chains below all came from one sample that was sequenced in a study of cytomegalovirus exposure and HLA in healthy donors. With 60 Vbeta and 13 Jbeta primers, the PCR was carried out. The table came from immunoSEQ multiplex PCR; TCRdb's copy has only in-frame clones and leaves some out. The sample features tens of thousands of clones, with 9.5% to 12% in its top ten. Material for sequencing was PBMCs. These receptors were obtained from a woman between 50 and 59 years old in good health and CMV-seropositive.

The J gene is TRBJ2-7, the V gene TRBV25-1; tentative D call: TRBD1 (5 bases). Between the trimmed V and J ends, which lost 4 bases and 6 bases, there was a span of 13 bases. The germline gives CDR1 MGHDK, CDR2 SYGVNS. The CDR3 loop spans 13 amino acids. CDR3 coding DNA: TGTGCCAGCAGTGTTACAGGCATCGGCGAGCAGTACTTC. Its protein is CASSVTGIGEQYF.

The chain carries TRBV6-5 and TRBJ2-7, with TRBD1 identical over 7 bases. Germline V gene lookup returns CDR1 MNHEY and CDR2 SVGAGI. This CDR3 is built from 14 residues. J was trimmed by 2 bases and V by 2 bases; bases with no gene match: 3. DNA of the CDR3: TGTGCCAGCAGTTACCGACAGGGACCCTACGAGCAGTACTTC. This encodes CASSYRQGPYEQYF.

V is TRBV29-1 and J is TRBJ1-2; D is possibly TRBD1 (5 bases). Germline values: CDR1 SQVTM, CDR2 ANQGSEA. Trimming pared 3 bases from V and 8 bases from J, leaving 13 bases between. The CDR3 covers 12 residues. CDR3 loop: CSVDRQGNGYTF. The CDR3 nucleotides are TGCAGCGTTGATAGGCAGGGAAACGGCTACACCTTC.

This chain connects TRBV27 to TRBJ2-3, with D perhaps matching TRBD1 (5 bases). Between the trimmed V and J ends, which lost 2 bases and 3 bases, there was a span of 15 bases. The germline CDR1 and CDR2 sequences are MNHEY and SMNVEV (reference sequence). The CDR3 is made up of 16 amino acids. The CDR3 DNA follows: TGTGCCAGCAGTTTAAGGCAGGGAAGGGGTACAGATACGCAGTATTTT. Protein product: CASSLRQGRGTDTQYF.

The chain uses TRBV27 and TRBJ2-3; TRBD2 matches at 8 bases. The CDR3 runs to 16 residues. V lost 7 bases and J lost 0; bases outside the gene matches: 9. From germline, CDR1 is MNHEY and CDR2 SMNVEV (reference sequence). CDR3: CASTGGGGFSTDTQYF. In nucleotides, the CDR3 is TGTGCCAGCACGGGGGGCGGGGGGTTTAGCACAGATACGCAGTATTTT.

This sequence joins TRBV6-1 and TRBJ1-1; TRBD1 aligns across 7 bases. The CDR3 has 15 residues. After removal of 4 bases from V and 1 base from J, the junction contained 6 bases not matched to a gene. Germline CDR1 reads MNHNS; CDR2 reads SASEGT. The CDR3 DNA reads TGTGCCAGCAGTGGATCGACAGGGTCGAACACTGAAGCTTTCTTT. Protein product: CASSGSTGSNTEAFF.

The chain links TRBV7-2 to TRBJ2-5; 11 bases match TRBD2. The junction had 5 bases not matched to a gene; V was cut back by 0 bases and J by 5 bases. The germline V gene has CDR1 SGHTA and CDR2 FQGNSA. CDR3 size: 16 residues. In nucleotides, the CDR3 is TGTGCCAGCAGCTTAGCCACTAGCGGGGGAAGGGAGACCCAGTACTTC. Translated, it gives CASSLATSGGRETQYF.

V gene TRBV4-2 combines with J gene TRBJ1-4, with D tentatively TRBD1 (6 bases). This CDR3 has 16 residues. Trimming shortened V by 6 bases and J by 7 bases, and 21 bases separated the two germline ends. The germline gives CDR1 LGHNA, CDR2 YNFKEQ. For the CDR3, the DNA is TGTGCCAGCAGACAGGACGGTTACAGGGTTGGTGAAAAACTGTTTTTT. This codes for CASRQDGYRVGEKLFF.